This T cell receptor (beta chain) was identified in a study of blood T cell repertoires in COVID-19. Libraries were prepared by immunoSEQ multiplex PCR; TCRdb keeps only in-frame clonotypes and omits some of them. The table records around 85,000 clones, approximately 90% of them present only once. Sequences were obtained from PBMCs or T cells enriched from blood (not recorded which). The receptor's source is a woman between 45 and 60 years old with acute COVID-19.

The CDR3 region is CASRRAGGWNPDTQYF. DNA for the CDR3: TGTGCCAGCAGGAGAGCGGGGGGCTGGAACCCAGATACGCAGTATTTT. V and J are TRBV7-9 and TRBJ2-3; 9 positions match TRBD2. Looked up from germline, CDR1 is SEHNR and CDR2 is FQNEAQ (reference sequence). With V trimmed by 6 bases and J by 4 bases, 11 bases remained unmatched. The CDR3 sequence is 16 residues long.